This TCR beta chain was profiled in a study of persistence of HIV-infected CD4 T cells. Looking at the study overall: The sample holds CD4+ T cells responsive to CMV or HIV-1 Gag. Multiple blood draws of up to about 180 mL, except two donors with single leukapheresis.

Sequencing used immunoSEQ version 4 in survey mode. Template was genomic DNA at 8 to 10 ng/uL, with up to 1 ug used per sample. Clones were read by immunoSEQ multiplex PCR, and TCRdb kept only the in-frame ones, dropping some. There are about 36,000 clones in the sample; 80% to 85% occur only once, and just under 1% lies in the top ten. An overlapping HIV-1 Gag peptide pool stimulated these cells at about 1 ug/peptide/mL. CD40L-negative CD69-negative CD45RO-high memory CD4+ T cells were sorted as populations depleted of antigen-responding cells. Donors had CD4+ T cell counts above 400 cells/uL and were CMV-seropositive. CDR1 and CDR2 (germline): SGHTA, FQGTGA. The CDR3 runs 13 residues. V dropped 9 bases and J dropped 4; count of bases not matched to a gene: 8. As regards this clone: Its antigen remains unknown.

The rearrangement uses TRBV7-3 and TRBJ1-2; 7 nucleotides align to TRBD1. The TCR sequence derives from an adult with HIV. The donor label of this sample is uncertain. The source material was cultured CD4+ T cells from PBMCs, sampled from a patient who received antiretroviral therapy. This CDR3 is CASGPRTGYGYTF. CDR3 coding DNA: TGTGCCAGTGGACCCAGGACAGGCTATGGCTACACCTTC. The full variable domain, with the rest looked up from reference TRBV7-3 and TRBJ1-2, is GAGVSQTPSNKVTEKGKYVELRCDPISGHTALYWYRQSLGQGPEFLIYFQGTGAADDSGLPNDRFFAVRPEGSVSTLKIQRTERGDSAVYLCASGPRTGYGYTFGSGTRLTVV.